This passage covers 13 T cell receptor beta chains from one sample sequenced in a study of shared clonotypes between healthy human individuals. Produced via immunoSEQ multiplex PCR; TCRdb's table is partial and in-frame only. This table holds 2 million to 2.5 million clones, over 85% found once. Input material: naive CD4+ T cells from PBMCs. Regarding subset: CD45RA+ positively selected. The receptors shown here come from a man between 18 and 29 years old in good health. Some clones in this sample may be carry-over from other donors' samples.

The V gene is TRBV7-9, the J gene TRBJ2-7; D may be TRBD1 (5 bases). The V end was cut by 10 bases, the J end by 7 bases, with 14 bases between. The CDR3 spans 11 residues. Per germline, CDR1 SEHNR and CDR2 FQNEAQ (reference sequence). The CDR3, as DNA: TGTGCCACCTCGGCTCGGACAGAGCAGTACTTC. This translates into CATSARTEQYF.

The genes are TRBV9 and TRBJ2-7; 8 bases line up with TRBD2. V shed 1 base, J shed 1 base, and the junction held 4 bases outside the gene matches. Germline CDR1 reads SGDLS; CDR2 reads YYNGEE. The CDR3 runs to 15 residues. As DNA, the CDR3 is TGTGCCAGCAGCGTATCACTAGCGGAATCCTACGAGCAGTACTTC. Translating it yields CASSVSLAESYEQYF.

The chain recombines TRBV6-6 with TRBJ2-1; D gene unclear. The germline V gene has CDR1 MNHNY and CDR2 SVGAGI (reference sequence). The V and J ends lost 7 bases and 0 bases respectively, with 13 bases between them. The CDR3 totals 15 residues. The DNA for the CDR3 is TGTGCCAGCACCCCCCGGATAAGCTCCTACAATGAGCAGTTCTTC. Encoded protein: CASTPRISSYNEQFF.

A note on this clone: One junction end disagrees with the germline gene, perhaps due to a read error. The rearrangement uses TRBV6-5 and TRBJ1-1; weak D call: TRBD1 (5 bases). This CDR3 region has 13 residues. Germline CDR1 and CDR2: MNHEY and SVGAGI. CDR3 sequence: CASSDSRGAQAFF. Here the CDR3 DNA reads TGTGCCAGCAGTGACTCCAGAGGGGCCCAAGCTTTCTTT.

The chain couples TRBV4-1 to TRBJ1-2, with 7 bases fitting TRBD1. The V gene's germline CDR1 is MGHRA and CDR2 YSYEKL. This CDR3 spans 16 amino acids. The V gene end was trimmed by 6 bases and the J gene end by 9 bases; junction bases not matched to a gene: 19. CDR3 region: CASRGIGQDIWTSYTF. In DNA, the CDR3 is TGCGCCAGCAGGGGGATAGGACAGGATATTTGGACGAGCTACACCTTC.

The chain couples TRBV5-4 to TRBJ2-5, with 9 bases that match TRBD2. Trimming at V came to 0 bases and at J to 0 bases, leaving 3 bases not matched to a gene. The CDR3 spans 16 residues. CDR1 is SGHNT and CDR2 is YYREEE in the germline V gene (reference sequence). As DNA, the CDR3 is TGTGCCAGCAGCTTGGGGGCGGGAGGGTACCAAGAGACCCAGTACTTC. It translates to CASSLGAGGYQETQYF.

This CDR3 reads CASSPLENRNTGELFF. CDR3 nucleotide sequence: TGTGCCAGCTCACCACTGGAGAATCGGAACACCGGGGAGCTGTTTTTT. The J gene is TRBJ2-2, the V gene TRBV18; no definite D call. This CDR3 has 16 residues. Trimming took 1 base from V and 1 from J, leaving 10 bases between them. Germline assignment: CDR1 KGHSH and CDR2 LQKENI.

The chain joins TRBV7-2 to TRBJ2-3; D is possibly TRBD2 (5 bases). CDR1 and CDR2 (germline): SGHTA, FQGNSA. The CDR3 runs to 14 residues. The V end was cut by 5 bases, the J end by 6 bases, with 15 bases between. The CDR3 nucleotides read TGTGCCAGCAGCCGTATACCGGGGATTGATACGCAGTATTTT. This gives the protein CASSRIPGIDTQYF.

The chain is built from TRBV6-1 and TRBJ2-1, with 9 nucleotides matching TRBD2. The CDR3 is 17 residues long. The germline V gene has CDR1 MNHNS and CDR2 SASEGT. Trimming took 4 bases from V and 1 from J; bases not matched to a gene: 8. The CDR3 region has the DNA TGTGCCAGCAGTGCTGGACTAGCGCCACGTTCCTACAATGAGCAGTTCTTC. This codes for CASSAGLAPRSYNEQFF.

J is TRBJ2-7 and V is TRBV7-3; 12 bases map to TRBD2. Unmatched junction bases numbered 9, after V lost 6 bases and J lost 6 bases. Germline loops: CDR1 SGHTA, CDR2 FQGTGA. This CDR3 contains 15 residues. CDR3 DNA sequence: TGTGCCAGCAGTCGTCTAGCGGGAGGGCTCGGCGAGCAGTACTTC. The encoded protein is CASSRLAGGLGEQYF.

This chain connects TRBV9 to TRBJ2-1; TRBD1 agrees at 9 bases. The CDR3 extends over 15 amino acids. CDR1 SGDLS and CDR2 YYNGEE come from the germline V gene. V lost 3 bases to trimming and J lost 7 bases; unmatched junction nucleotides: 8. CDR3 region: CASSETGGPENEQFF. The DNA of the CDR3 is TGTGCCAGCAGCGAGACAGGGGGGCCGGAGAATGAGCAGTTCTTC.

This chain joins TRBV28 and TRBJ2-7; tentative D call: TRBD1 (5 bases). V was clipped by 7 bases and J by 7 bases, with 23 bases between them. The germline gives CDR1 MDHEN, CDR2 SYDVKM. The CDR3 runs to 15 residues. The DNA for the CDR3 is TGTGCCAGCAACCCCCCCGAGAGAAACCCAGGGGAGCAGTACTTC. It codes for CASNPPERNPGEQYF.

This chain uses TRBV29-1 with TRBJ2-5; perhaps TRBD2 as D (5 bases). TRBJ2-7 matches the DNA end more closely, so the J call is doubtful. In germline, CDR1 is SQVTM, CDR2 ANQGSEA. The CDR3 runs 16 residues. CDR3 in amino acids: CSVEDGWYTGSYEQYF. CDR3 in DNA: TGCAGCGTTGAAGATGGGTGGTACACGGGGAGTTACGAGCAGTACTTC.